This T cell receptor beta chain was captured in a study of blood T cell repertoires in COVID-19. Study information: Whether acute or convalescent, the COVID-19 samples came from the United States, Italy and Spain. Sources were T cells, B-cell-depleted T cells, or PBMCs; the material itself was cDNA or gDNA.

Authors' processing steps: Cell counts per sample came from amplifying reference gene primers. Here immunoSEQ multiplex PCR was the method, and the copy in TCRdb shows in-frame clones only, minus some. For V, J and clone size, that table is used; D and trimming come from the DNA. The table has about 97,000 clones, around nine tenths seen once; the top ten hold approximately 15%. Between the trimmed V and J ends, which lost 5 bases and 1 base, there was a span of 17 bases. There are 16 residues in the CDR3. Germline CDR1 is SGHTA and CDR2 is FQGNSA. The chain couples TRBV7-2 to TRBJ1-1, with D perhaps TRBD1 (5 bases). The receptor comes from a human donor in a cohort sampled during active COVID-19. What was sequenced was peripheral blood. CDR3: CASSAGLGRGNTEAFF. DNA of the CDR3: TGTGCCAGCAGCGCGGGGCTGGGGAGGGGGAACACTGAAGCTTTCTTT.